This T cell receptor beta chain was retrieved from a study of early T cells in non-severe SARS-CoV-2 infection. This CDR3 contains 10 residues. From germline, CDR1 is SQVTM and CDR2 ANQGSEA. The V end lost 6 bases, the J end lost 6 bases, and 8 bases lay between the germline ends. TCRdb recomputed calls from the 5' RACE reads with MiXCR, one row per CDR3 protein. In the table there are 66,000 or so distinct CDR3 sequences, about 13% of which are singletons. The chain employs TRBV29-1 and TRBJ1-2; no clear D gene. Specimen: whole blood. This receptor was identified in an adult who was a healthcare worker with PCR-confirmed SARS-CoV-2 infection or an uninfected control (not recorded which). CDR3 coding DNA: TGCAGCGTCGACATAGATGGCTACACCTTC. Protein: CSVDIDGYTF.